The clone carrying this T cell receptor beta chain has only a few counts. TCRdb reprocessed the 5' RACE reads with MiXCR, giving one entry per CDR3 protein. In the table there are hundreds of thousands of distinct CDR3 sequences, 15% of which are singletons. Germline CDR1 reads LNHNV; CDR2 reads YYDKDF (reference sequence). The CDR3 spans 16 residues. Trimming cost V 0 bases and J 3 bases, with 11 bases left between them. This entry belongs to a study of T-cell memory formation after mild COVID-19. Study background: Across donors, TCR clusters were largely donor specific.

The sequenced material came from PBMCs or a T cell subset sorted from them (not recorded which). The TCR was taken from an adult woman who had mild COVID-19 (a few samples of this study predate the infection). Cell type and time point are not known. The chain links TRBV15 to TRBJ2-2; D unresolved. The DNA for the CDR3 is TGTGCCACCAGCAGAGATGGAATAACCTACACCGGGGAGCTGTTTTTT. Its protein is CATSRDGITYTGELFF.